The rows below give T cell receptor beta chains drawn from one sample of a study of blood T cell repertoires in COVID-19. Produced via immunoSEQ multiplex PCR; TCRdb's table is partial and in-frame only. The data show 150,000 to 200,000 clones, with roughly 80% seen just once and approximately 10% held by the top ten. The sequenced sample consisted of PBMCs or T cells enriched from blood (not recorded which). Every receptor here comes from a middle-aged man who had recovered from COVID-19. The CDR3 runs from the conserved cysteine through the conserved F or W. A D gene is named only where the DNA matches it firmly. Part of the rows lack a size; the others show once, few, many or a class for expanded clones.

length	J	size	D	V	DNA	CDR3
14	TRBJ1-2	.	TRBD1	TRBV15	TGTGCCACCAGCCCGGGACAGGGGGCCTATGGCTACACCTTC	CATSPGQGAYGYTF
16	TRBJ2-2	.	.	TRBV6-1	TGTGCCAGCAGTGAAAGTCGACATGCTGGGACCGGGGAGCTGTTTTTT	CASSESRHAGTGELFF
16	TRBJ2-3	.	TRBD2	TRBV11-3	TGTGCCAGCAGCTCACCTAGCGGGGGGGCACCAGATACGCAGTATTTT	CASSSPSGGAPDTQYF
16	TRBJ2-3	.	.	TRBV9	TGTGCCAGCAGCGTAGCGGGGGGCCGACACAGAGATACGCAGTATTTT	CASSVAGGRHRDTQYF
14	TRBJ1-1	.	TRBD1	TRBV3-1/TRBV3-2	TGTGCTAGCTCTACAGGGGTCGGGAACACTGAAGCTTTCTTT	CASSTGVGNTEAFF
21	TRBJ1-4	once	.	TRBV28	TGTGCCGGGGGAGGCCGCACTCGTGGGGTCGTCTCCCGGACCCGGGCCGAAAAACTGTTTTTT	CAGGGRTRGVVSRTRAEKLFF
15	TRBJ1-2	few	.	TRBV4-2	TGTGCCAGCAGCCAAGAAGCGAGTACTAACTATGGCTACACCTTC	CASSQEASTNYGYTF
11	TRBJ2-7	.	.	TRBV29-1	TGCAGCGTTGAAGACCTCTACGAGCAGTACTTC	CSVEDLYEQYF
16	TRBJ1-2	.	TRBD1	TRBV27	TGTGCCAACCTCCGGGACAGGGGGCGTCGGGATCTCGGCTACACCTTC	CANLRDRGRRDLGYTF
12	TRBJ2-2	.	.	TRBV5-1	TGCGCCAGCGAAGACTTTACCGGGGAGCTGTTTTTT	CASEDFTGELFF
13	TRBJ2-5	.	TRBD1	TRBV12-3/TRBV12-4	TGTGCCAGCAGCAAGGGGGCTGGGGAGACCCAGTACTTC	CASSKGAGETQYF
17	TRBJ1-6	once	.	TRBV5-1	TGCGCCAGCAGCTCGACCGCGGGGAGTCTGCCGGGATCACCCCTCCACTTT	CASSSTAGSLPGSPLHF
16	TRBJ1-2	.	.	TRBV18	TGTGCCAGCTCACCAATGATTAATCCAGGGGCCTATGGCTACACCTTC	CASSPMINPGAYGYTF
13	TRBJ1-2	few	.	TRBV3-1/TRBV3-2	TGTGCCAGCAGCCAAGATGGGGGGTATGGCTACACCTTC	CASSQDGGYGYTF
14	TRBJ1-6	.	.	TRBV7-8	TGTGCCAGCAGCTTAGTCTCCGGGCGGGGAGCCCTCCACTTT	CASSLVSGRGALHF
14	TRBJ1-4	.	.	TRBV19	TGTGCCAGTAGTACCGTAGGGAGAGATGAAAAACTGTTTTTT	CASSTVGRDEKLFF
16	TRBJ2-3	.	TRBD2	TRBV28	TGTGCCAGCATTGACTCCTACGGGGGGGACACAGATACGCAGTATTTT	CASIDSYGGDTDTQYF
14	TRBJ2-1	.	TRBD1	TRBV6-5	TGTGCCAGCGGGAGAGGGACAGGGAACAATGAGCAGTTCTTC	CASGRGTGNNEQFF
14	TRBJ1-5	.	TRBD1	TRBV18	TGTGCCAGCACCGGGACAGGGGGGAATCAGCCCCAGCATTTT	CASTGTGGNQPQHF